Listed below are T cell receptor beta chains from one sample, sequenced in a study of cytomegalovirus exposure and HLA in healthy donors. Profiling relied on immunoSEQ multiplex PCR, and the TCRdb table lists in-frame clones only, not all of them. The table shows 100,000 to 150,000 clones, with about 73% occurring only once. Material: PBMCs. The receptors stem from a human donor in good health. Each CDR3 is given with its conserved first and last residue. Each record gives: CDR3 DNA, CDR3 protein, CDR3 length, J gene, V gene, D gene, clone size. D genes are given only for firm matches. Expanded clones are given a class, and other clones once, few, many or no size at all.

cdr3_nt: TGTGCCAGCAGTTACTCCCCAGCGGACCCGCGTGAGCAGCAGTACTTC
cdr3_aa: CASSYSPADPREQQYF
cdr3_length: 16
j_call: TRBJ2-7
v_call: TRBV6-6
d_call: NA
clone_size: few

cdr3_nt: TGCGCCAGCAGCCAAACTAGCGGGGGCACAGATACGCAGTATTTT
cdr3_aa: CASSQTSGGTDTQYF
cdr3_length: 15
j_call: TRBJ2-3
v_call: TRBV4-3
d_call: TRBD2
clone_size: NA

cdr3_nt: TGTGCCAGCAGTCGACAGGGGGGTGGGAACACTGAAGCTTTCTTT
cdr3_aa: CASSRQGGGNTEAFF
cdr3_length: 15
j_call: TRBJ1-1
v_call: TRBV7-3
d_call: TRBD1
clone_size: NA

cdr3_nt: TGTGCCAGTAGTACCCTAGACAGGGGCGGCAATCAGCCCCAGCATTTT
cdr3_aa: CASSTLDRGGNQPQHF
cdr3_length: 16
j_call: TRBJ1-5
v_call: TRBV19
d_call: TRBD1
clone_size: NA

cdr3_nt: TGTGCCAGCAGCGTTAGCGGGGGGGGGCAAGAGACCCAGTACTTC
cdr3_aa: CASSVSGGGQETQYF
cdr3_length: 15
j_call: TRBJ2-5
v_call: TRBV9
d_call: TRBD2
clone_size: few

cdr3_nt: TGTGCCAGCAGCTTAGACGGGGGACCTACAAATTCACCCCTCCACTTT
cdr3_aa: CASSLDGGPTNSPLHF
cdr3_length: 16
j_call: TRBJ1-6
v_call: TRBV7-2
d_call: NA
clone_size: NA

cdr3_nt: TGCGCCAGCAGTCAATCGTCAGGGGAGGGCGAGCAGTACTTC
cdr3_aa: CASSQSSGEGEQYF
cdr3_length: 14
j_call: TRBJ2-7
v_call: TRBV23-1
d_call: NA
clone_size: NA

cdr3_nt: TGTGCCTGGAAAGTTGCGGCAGGGTGGACTGAAGCTTTCTTT
cdr3_aa: CAWKVAAGWTEAFF
cdr3_length: 14
j_call: TRBJ1-1
v_call: TRBV30
d_call: NA
clone_size: NA

cdr3_nt: TGTGCCAGCAGCCAAGATCCCGCAGGTTGGGCCGAGCAGTACTTC
cdr3_aa: CASSQDPAGWAEQYF
cdr3_length: 15
j_call: TRBJ2-7
v_call: TRBV14
d_call: NA
clone_size: NA

cdr3_nt: TGTGCCAGCAGTTTCGCTCGACAGGGGTACGAGCAGTACTTC
cdr3_aa: CASSFARQGYEQYF
cdr3_length: 14
j_call: TRBJ2-7
v_call: TRBV28
d_call: TRBD1
clone_size: NA

cdr3_nt: TGTGCCAGCAGACAGGGTACTGAGCAGTTCTTC
cdr3_aa: CASRQGTEQFF
cdr3_length: 11
j_call: TRBJ2-1
v_call: TRBV28
d_call: NA
clone_size: NA

cdr3_nt: TGTGCCGTGGGGGGGCACCGATACAATGAGCAGTTCTTC
cdr3_aa: CAVGGHRYNEQFF
cdr3_length: 13
j_call: TRBJ2-1
v_call: TRBV6-4
d_call: NA
clone_size: NA

cdr3_nt: TGTGCCTGGAGTGTGGCAGGGACTAATGAAAAACTGTTTTTT
cdr3_aa: CAWSVAGTNEKLFF
cdr3_length: 14
j_call: TRBJ1-4
v_call: TRBV30
d_call: NA
clone_size: NA

cdr3_nt: TGTGCCAGCAGCACGGGACTAGCGGGGTACGAGCAGTACTTC
cdr3_aa: CASSTGLAGYEQYF
cdr3_length: 14
j_call: TRBJ2-7
v_call: TRBV7-3
d_call: TRBD2
clone_size: NA

cdr3_nt: TGTGCCAGCAGCTTCCGGACTTCTGGAGGGACAGATACGCAGTATTTT
cdr3_aa: CASSFRTSGGTDTQYF
cdr3_length: 16
j_call: TRBJ2-3
v_call: TRBV7-9
d_call: NA
clone_size: NA

cdr3_nt: TGTGCCAGCAGTGTGATAGCGGGAGAGGGCAATGAGCAGTTCTTC
cdr3_aa: CASSVIAGEGNEQFF
cdr3_length: 15
j_call: TRBJ2-1
v_call: TRBV6-4
d_call: TRBD2
clone_size: NA

cdr3_nt: TGTGCCAGCTCACAACGGACTAGCGGGATCTACAATGAGCAGTTCTTC
cdr3_aa: CASSQRTSGIYNEQFF
cdr3_length: 16
j_call: TRBJ2-1
v_call: TRBV18
d_call: TRBD2
clone_size: few

cdr3_nt: TGTGCCTGGAGTCCACAGGGACCAAAGCAGTATTTT
cdr3_aa: CAWSPQGPKQYF
cdr3_length: 12
j_call: TRBJ2-3
v_call: TRBV30
d_call: NA
clone_size: few

cdr3_nt: TGTGCCAGCAGCCCACTACTAGGGACTAGCGGCAGCCAAGAGACCCAGTACTTC
cdr3_aa: CASSPLLGTSGSQETQYF
cdr3_length: 18
j_call: TRBJ2-5
v_call: TRBV5-6
d_call: TRBD2
clone_size: few

cdr3_nt: TGTGCCAGCAGCTTATGGGGCCGGGAGACCCAGTACTTC
cdr3_aa: CASSLWGRETQYF
cdr3_length: 13
j_call: TRBJ2-5
v_call: TRBV7-8
d_call: NA
clone_size: few

cdr3_nt: TGTGCCACCCACCGGACAGGCGCTTACAATGAGCAGTTCTTC
cdr3_aa: CATHRTGAYNEQFF
cdr3_length: 14
j_call: TRBJ2-1
v_call: TRBV5-4
d_call: TRBD1
clone_size: NA

cdr3_nt: TGCGCCAGCAGCTCAGGACAGGGCTACGAGCAGTACTTC
cdr3_aa: CASSSGQGYEQYF
cdr3_length: 13
j_call: TRBJ2-7
v_call: TRBV5-1
d_call: TRBD1
clone_size: few

cdr3_nt: TGTGCCAGCAGTTACTTGCAGGGGAAGGCTAACTATGGCTACACCTTC
cdr3_aa: CASSYLQGKANYGYTF
cdr3_length: 16
j_call: TRBJ1-2
v_call: TRBV6-5
d_call: NA
clone_size: NA

cdr3_nt: TGTGCCACGCGGACAGGGGACAATCAGCCCCAGCATTTT
cdr3_aa: CATRTGDNQPQHF
cdr3_length: 13
j_call: TRBJ1-5
v_call: TRBV10-3
d_call: TRBD1
clone_size: NA

cdr3_nt: TGTGCCAGCAGTTACGGGCAGGGGTTGGGCTCCTACGAGCAGTACTTC
cdr3_aa: CASSYGQGLGSYEQYF
cdr3_length: 16
j_call: TRBJ2-7
v_call: TRBV6-6
d_call: NA
clone_size: once

cdr3_nt: TGTTCCAGCAGCCGAGGGGGTGGCTACGAGCAGTACTTC
cdr3_aa: CSSSRGGGYEQYF
cdr3_length: 13
j_call: TRBJ2-7
v_call: TRBV7-9
d_call: NA
clone_size: NA

cdr3_nt: TGTGCCAGCAGCTCGGGCGGTAGCGGGAGTTCCTACAATGAGCAGTTCTTC
cdr3_aa: CASSSGGSGSSYNEQFF
cdr3_length: 17
j_call: TRBJ2-1
v_call: TRBV28
d_call: TRBD2
clone_size: NA

cdr3_nt: TGCAGCGTGGGCATAGCGGGACCCCAAGAGACCCAGTACTTC
cdr3_aa: CSVGIAGPQETQYF
cdr3_length: 14
j_call: TRBJ2-5
v_call: TRBV29-1
d_call: TRBD2
clone_size: NA

cdr3_nt: TGCGCCAGCAGCTTGGAGTCTAGCGGGAGTTGGGAGACCCAGTACTTC
cdr3_aa: CASSLESSGSWETQYF
cdr3_length: 16
j_call: TRBJ2-5
v_call: TRBV5-1
d_call: TRBD2
clone_size: NA

cdr3_nt: TGTGCCTGGAGTGGGGGCAGCTCTGGAAACACCATATATTTT
cdr3_aa: CAWSGGSSGNTIYF
cdr3_length: 14
j_call: TRBJ1-3
v_call: TRBV30
d_call: NA
clone_size: NA

cdr3_nt: TGTGCCTGGAGTGCCCGGGAGCCATCGGGCTGGAACACTGAAGCTTTCTTT
cdr3_aa: CAWSAREPSGWNTEAFF
cdr3_length: 17
j_call: TRBJ1-1
v_call: TRBV30
d_call: NA
clone_size: NA

cdr3_nt: TGTGCCAGCAGACCGACAGGATTAGGCTCCTACAATGAGCAGTTCTTC
cdr3_aa: CASRPTGLGSYNEQFF
cdr3_length: 16
j_call: TRBJ2-1
v_call: TRBV6-6
d_call: NA
clone_size: NA

cdr3_nt: TGTGCCAGCAGCTTGGCCGGGCAGGGTAACTATGGCTACACCTTC
cdr3_aa: CASSLAGQGNYGYTF
cdr3_length: 15
j_call: TRBJ1-2
v_call: TRBV5-4
d_call: NA
clone_size: NA

cdr3_nt: TGTGCCAGCAGTAACGAGAAACGCACAGATACGCAGTATTTT
cdr3_aa: CASSNEKRTDTQYF
cdr3_length: 14
j_call: TRBJ2-3
v_call: TRBV28
d_call: NA
clone_size: NA

cdr3_nt: TGTGCCAGCACCCCGACAGGGGGTGGCCTGGACTACGAGCAGTACTTC
cdr3_aa: CASTPTGGGLDYEQYF
cdr3_length: 16
j_call: TRBJ2-7
v_call: TRBV28
d_call: TRBD1
clone_size: NA

cdr3_nt: TGCGCCAGCAGCCAAGATTGGAGACTAGCGGGGGGGGAAGATACGCAGTATTTT
cdr3_aa: CASSQDWRLAGGEDTQYF
cdr3_length: 18
j_call: TRBJ2-3
v_call: TRBV4-3
d_call: TRBD2
clone_size: NA

cdr3_nt: TGTGCCAGCAGCGAACTAGCGACGACAGATACGCAGTATTTT
cdr3_aa: CASSELATTDTQYF
cdr3_length: 14
j_call: TRBJ2-3
v_call: TRBV2
d_call: TRBD2
clone_size: NA

cdr3_nt: TGCGCCAGCAGCCAAGATGGGGCGACAGGGGTACGGTATGGCTACACCTTC
cdr3_aa: CASSQDGATGVRYGYTF
cdr3_length: 17
j_call: TRBJ1-2
v_call: TRBV4-3
d_call: TRBD1
clone_size: NA

cdr3_nt: TGTGCCAGTAGTATTATCGGGGGACCCTTGGATGAGCAGTTCTTC
cdr3_aa: CASSIIGGPLDEQFF
cdr3_length: 15
j_call: TRBJ2-1
v_call: TRBV19
d_call: NA
clone_size: NA

cdr3_nt: TGTGCCAGCAGCTTAACCGGGACAGAATACGAGCAGTACTTC
cdr3_aa: CASSLTGTEYEQYF
cdr3_length: 14
j_call: TRBJ2-7
v_call: TRBV5-4
d_call: TRBD1
clone_size: NA

cdr3_nt: TGTGCCAGCAGCTCGACCCGAAACAGGGGATCGGCTTCACCCCTCCACTTT
cdr3_aa: CASSSTRNRGSASPLHF
cdr3_length: 17
j_call: TRBJ1-6
v_call: TRBV7-9
d_call: TRBD1
clone_size: few

cdr3_nt: TGTGCCAGCAGTGGACAGGGAGAAATAACCAAAAACATTCAGTACTTC
cdr3_aa: CASSGQGEITKNIQYF
cdr3_length: 16
j_call: TRBJ2-4
v_call: TRBV2
d_call: TRBD1
clone_size: NA

cdr3_nt: TGTGCCTGGAGTCAGGACACTACGACCTATGGCTACACCTTC
cdr3_aa: CAWSQDTTTYGYTF
cdr3_length: 14
j_call: TRBJ1-2
v_call: TRBV30
d_call: NA
clone_size: NA

cdr3_nt: TGTGCCACCCCGGGGGGTCTGAACTCTGGAAACACCATATATTTT
cdr3_aa: CATPGGLNSGNTIYF
cdr3_length: 15
j_call: TRBJ1-3
v_call: TRBV27
d_call: NA
clone_size: NA

cdr3_nt: TGTGCCTGGAGTGACGACAGGGGATCCTACAATGAGCAGTTCTTC
cdr3_aa: CAWSDDRGSYNEQFF
cdr3_length: 15
j_call: TRBJ2-1
v_call: TRBV30
d_call: TRBD1
clone_size: NA

cdr3_nt: TGTGCCAGCAGCTTCTCTCTAGCGGGGATCACAGATACGCAGTATTTT
cdr3_aa: CASSFSLAGITDTQYF
cdr3_length: 16
j_call: TRBJ2-3
v_call: TRBV7-9
d_call: TRBD2
clone_size: NA

cdr3_nt: TGCGCCAGCAGCTACCAGCGGGGGGGTTTGGGCAATGAGCAGTTCTTC
cdr3_aa: CASSYQRGGLGNEQFF
cdr3_length: 16
j_call: TRBJ2-1
v_call: TRBV5-1
d_call: TRBD2
clone_size: NA

cdr3_nt: TGCAGCGTTGAATCGGTTGGTCTAGTGACCCAGTACTTC
cdr3_aa: CSVESVGLVTQYF
cdr3_length: 13
j_call: TRBJ2-5
v_call: TRBV29-1
d_call: NA
clone_size: NA

cdr3_nt: TGCGCCAGCAGCTTGAGCCCCAGGGGGCTGGGGGAGACCCAGTACTTC
cdr3_aa: CASSLSPRGLGETQYF
cdr3_length: 16
j_call: TRBJ2-5
v_call: TRBV5-1
d_call: TRBD1
clone_size: few

cdr3_nt: TGCGCCAGCAGCTTGTTAAGCGGGAGGGCCGGCGAGCAGTACTTC
cdr3_aa: CASSLLSGRAGEQYF
cdr3_length: 15
j_call: TRBJ2-7
v_call: TRBV5-1
d_call: TRBD2
clone_size: few

cdr3_nt: TGTGCCAGCAGTGATCCACGTCGGGGGACCTACGAGCAGTACTTC
cdr3_aa: CASSDPRRGTYEQYF
cdr3_length: 15
j_call: TRBJ2-7
v_call: TRBV2
d_call: NA
clone_size: NA